The sequence of this TCR beta chain was determined in a study of cytomegalovirus exposure and HLA in healthy donors. General study points: No immune exposure information besides CMV serostatus was available. Later analysis associated a missense DCLRE1C variant with TCR beta V- and J-gene trimming. Earlier analysis yielded a pattern in which most TCR beta V segments were productive about 90% or about 30% of the time. In a later analysis, an Asian-associated ancestry cluster reportedly showed fewer N-insertions than the roughly 710-donor mean.

As to this clone: Its target is unknown.

Vbeta (60) and Jbeta (13) primers were used in the PCR. Profiled with immunoSEQ multiplex PCR; TCRdb holds only in-frame clones, not every one. The sample consists of some 100,000 clones, 65% to 75% of them appearing once. The CDR3 is 15 amino acids. V dropped 4 bases and J dropped 4; count of bases not matched to a gene: 9. Germline CDR1 MGHRA, CDR2 YSYEKL. Material for sequencing was PBMCs. The receptor comes from a female donor in good health and CMV-seropositive. V and J are TRBV4-1 and TRBJ2-5; 7 nucleotides align to TRBD2. This CDR3 is CASSPKLGGTETQYF. In DNA, the CDR3 is TGCGCCAGCAGCCCTAAGCTGGGAGGGACAGAGACCCAGTACTTC.